The 5 T cell receptor beta chains given below trace back to one sample, sequenced in a study of shared clonotypes between healthy human individuals. CD45RO-negative cells were positively selected for CCR7, leaving out terminally differentiated effector memory CD45RA+ cells. The table came from immunoSEQ multiplex PCR; TCRdb's copy has only in-frame clones and leaves some out. This repertoire shows about 2 million clones, roughly 94% found once; its top ten account for approximately 1%. Sequencing was carried out using naive CD8+ T cells sorted from blood. The receptors shown here come from a young man in good health.

J is TRBJ2-5 and V is TRBV6-5, with D possibly being TRBD2 (7 bases). Germline-derived CDR1 and CDR2 are MNHEY and SVGAGI. V dropped 2 bases and J dropped 5 bases, with 18 bases sitting between them. The CDR3 covers 16 residues. CDR3 DNA sequence: TGTGCCAGCAGTTACCAACTAGGGGGGGAAGGGGAGACCCAGTACTTC. Residues: CASSYQLGGEGETQYF.

This sequence joins TRBV28 and TRBJ2-1; 9 bases map to TRBD1. Unmatched junction bases numbered 6, after V lost 6 bases and J lost 6 bases. This CDR3 spans 14 amino acids. Per the germline V gene, CDR1 is MDHEN and CDR2 is SYDVKM. DNA for the CDR3: TGTGCCAGCAGCCCCATGGACAGGGGCAATGAGCAGTTCTTC. It yields the protein CASSPMDRGNEQFF. Drawing the rest from reference TRBV28 and TRBJ2-1, the complete variable domain is DVKVTQSSRYLVKRTGEKVFLECVQDMDHENMFWYRQDPGLGLRLIYFSYDVKMKEKGDIPEGYSVSREKKERFSLILESASTNQTSMYLCASSPMDRGNEQFFGPGTRLTVL.

This clone was seen once. The V call is TRBV7-8, the J call TRBJ1-5; D remains unclear. Germline values: CDR1 SGHVS, CDR2 FQNEAQ. V was clipped by 2 bases and J by 1 base, with 6 bases between them. CDR3 length: 14 amino acids. DNA for the CDR3: TGTGCCAGCAGCTTATTCGAGAGCAATCAGCCCCAGCATTTT. Translating it yields CASSLFESNQPQHF.

The V gene is TRBV4-1, the J gene TRBJ2-7; tentatively, D is TRBD1 (6 bases). The V and J ends lost 3 bases and 0 bases respectively, with 12 bases between them. The germline CDR1 and CDR2 sequences are MGHRA and YSYEKL. This CDR3 region has 15 residues. CDR3 protein: CASSHLQGSSYEQYF. CDR3 DNA: TGCGCCAGCAGCCACTTACAGGGAAGCTCCTACGAGCAGTACTTC.

J is TRBJ2-3 and V is TRBV4-1; no clear D. In germline, CDR1 is MGHRA, CDR2 YSYEKL. The CDR3 runs to 13 residues. V was trimmed by 0 bases and J by 11 bases, leaving 12 bases between them. The CDR3 loop reads CASSQEWFDGQYF. Written as DNA, the CDR3 is TGCGCCAGCAGCCAAGAATGGTTCGATGGGCAGTATTTT.